The 29 T cell receptor beta chains reported below all come from one sample, sequenced in a study of chemoradiotherapy in HPV16-positive cancers. Assay used: immunoSEQ multiplex PCR; TCRdb lists only in-frame clones, some missing. Counted here are tens of thousands of clones, roughly 86% occurring once; the ten biggest clones make up 4.2%. The sample here was blood, taken from a patient who underwent chemoradiotherapy. The receptors here all came from a human donor with HPV-associated anogenital cancer.

This chain connects TRBV2 to TRBJ2-5; D is undetermined. CDR1 and CDR2 (germline): SNHLY, FYNNEI. There are 12 residues in the CDR3. V shed 6 bases and J shed 2 bases, with 7 bases lying between them. CDR3 loop: CASSRGQETQYF. CDR3 in DNA: TGTGCCAGCAGCAGAGGACAAGAGACCCAGTACTTC.

The chain employs TRBV7-9 and TRBJ1-4; D is unresolved. With 2 bases removed from V and 8 bases from J, the gap between germline ends came to 12 bases. The CDR3 sequence is 14 residues long. Per the germline V gene, CDR1 is SEHNR and CDR2 is FQNEAQ (reference sequence). The CDR3 sequence is CASSLQSDGEKLFF. The CDR3 coding sequence is TGTGCCAGCAGCTTACAGAGCGATGGGGAAAAACTGTTTTTT.

The CDR3: CAWSVVRGYTEAFF. DNA for the CDR3: TGTGCCTGGAGTGTAGTAAGGGGGTACACTGAAGCTTTCTTT. The chain uses TRBV30 and TRBJ1-1; D possibly corresponds to TRBD1 (6 bases). With 0 bases removed from V and 3 bases from J, the gap between germline ends came to 11 bases. Germline V lookup: CDR1 GTSNPN, CDR2 SVGIG (reference sequence). The CDR3 consists of 14 residues.

V gene TRBV29-1 combines with J gene TRBJ1-3, with D possibly matching TRBD1 (5 bases). Germline lookup yields CDR1 SQVTM and CDR2 ANQGSEA. There are 17 residues in the CDR3. The ends were cut back, 3 bases at V and 0 bases at J, with 18 bases in the middle. CDR3 loop: CSVDSPGGTYSGNTIYF. CDR3 nucleotides: TGCAGCGTTGATTCTCCCGGGGGGACCTACTCTGGAAACACCATATATTTT.

V usage is TRBV30 and J usage is TRBJ1-2; no clear D. The length of the CDR3 is 10 residues. V was pared by 3 bases and J by 7 bases, with 6 bases between. The germline V gene encodes CDR1 GTSNPN and CDR2 SVGIG (reference sequence). This chain's CDR3 is CAWRRGGYTF. CDR3 nucleotide sequence: TGTGCCTGGAGACGGGGTGGCTACACCTTC.

The chain employs TRBV7-2 and TRBJ2-1, with TRBD2 matching over 9 bases. The CDR3 extends over 14 amino acids. V was clipped by 4 bases and J by 4 bases; unmatched bases: 2. Germline lookup yields CDR1 SGHTA and CDR2 FQGNSA. The CDR3 is CASSSAGGYNEQFF. CDR3 nucleotides: TGTGCCAGCAGCTCAGCGGGGGGTTACAATGAGCAGTTCTTC.

This clone was picked up one time. This sample also contains other DNA sequences that code for the same CDR3. The chain carries TRBV10-3 and TRBJ2-1, with TRBD2 identical over 10 bases. Trimming cost V 6 bases and J 8 bases; bases outside gene matches: 10. The CDR3 is made up of 15 amino acids. From germline, CDR1 is ENHRY and CDR2 SYGVKD. CDR3 DNA sequence: TGTGCCATCAGGCCAGCGGGAGGGCCGAGCGATGAGCAGTTCTTC. Amino acid sequence: CAIRPAGGPSDEQFF.

The chain has TRBV19 and TRBJ1-5, with a weak D call TRBD1 (5 bases). This CDR3 has 15 amino acids. Germline CDR1 reads LNHDA; CDR2 reads SQIVND (reference sequence). V was pared by 7 bases and J by 2 bases, with 15 bases between. CDR3 bases: TGTGCCAGTACTGACACCGGGACTGGCAATCAGCCCCAGCATTTT. Its protein is CASTDTGTGNQPQHF.

V usage is TRBV2 and J usage is TRBJ2-1; no firm D call. This CDR3 is 14 amino acids long. Germline V gene data show CDR1 as SNHLY and CDR2 as FYNNEI. The germline V and J ends were trimmed by 6 bases and 3 bases, with 12 bases remaining between them. The chain's CDR3 is CASRTEIFYNEQFF. The CDR3 DNA sequence: TGTGCCAGCAGGACGGAAATTTTCTACAATGAGCAGTTCTTC.

V usage is TRBV11-2 and J usage is TRBJ1-1; D is perhaps TRBD1 (5 bases). Germline CDR1 reads SGHAT; CDR2 reads FQNNGV. V was trimmed by 3 bases and J by 1 base, leaving 18 bases between them. The CDR3 runs 17 residues. Here the CDR3 DNA reads TGTGCCAGCAGCTTGGGGGACGTCCTAAGTACGAACACTGAAGCTTTCTTT. It yields the protein CASSLGDVLSTNTEAFF.

The genes are TRBV15 and TRBJ2-2; D uncertain. The V end lost 1 base, the J end lost 3 bases, and 3 bases lay between the germline ends. This CDR3 comprises 13 residues. The V gene's germline CDR1 is LNHNV and CDR2 YYDKDF (reference sequence). In nucleotides, the CDR3 is TGTGCCACCAGCAGAGTCCACACCGGGGAGCTGTTTTTT. Translating it yields CATSRVHTGELFF.

The chain carries TRBV5-6 and TRBJ2-3; 9 bases map to TRBD1. The CDR3 consists of 14 residues. Germline V gene data show CDR1 as SGHDT and CDR2 as YYEEEE. The junction had 8 bases not matched to a gene; V was cut back by 4 bases and J by 8 bases. CDR3 region: CASSPDRGEGTQYF. In nucleotides, the CDR3 is TGTGCCAGCAGCCCGGACAGGGGAGAGGGTACGCAGTATTTT.

V is TRBV5-1 and J is TRBJ1-5; the D gene is possibly TRBD1 (5 bases). Trimming stripped 4 bases from V and 1 base from J, with 15 bases between. Germline V gene lookup returns CDR1 SGHRS and CDR2 YFSETQ. CDR3 length: 16 residues. The CDR3, as DNA: TGCGCCAGCAGCCCGGGGGGAGGGGCGAGCAATCAGCCCCAGCATTTT. As protein: CASSPGGGASNQPQHF.

V gene TRBV10-2 combines with J gene TRBJ1-3, with D possibly matching TRBD1 (6 bases). This CDR3 is 15 amino acids long. Germline CDR1 is WSHSY and CDR2 is SAAADI. V lost 8 bases to trimming and J lost 1 base, with 15 bases between them. The chain's CDR3 is CASYRDRDSGNTIYF. In DNA, the CDR3 is TGCGCCAGCTACAGGGACCGAGATTCTGGAAACACCATATATTTT.

Worth noting for this clone: At one boundary the junction diverges from the germline segment, which might be a read error. The rearrangement joins TRBV7-2 to TRBJ2-7; TRBD2 aligns across 11 bases. Germline-derived CDR1 and CDR2 are SGHTA and FQGNSA. This CDR3 has 15 amino acids. The CDR3 here is CASSLAGGLSYEQYF. CDR3 coding DNA: TGTGCCAGCAGCCTAGCGGGAGGCCTTTCCTACGAGCAGTACTTC.

This chain connects TRBV6-1 to TRBJ1-2; D is uncertain. The V gene's germline CDR1 is MNHNS and CDR2 SASEGT. Trimming took 4 bases from V and 4 from J, leaving 10 bases between them. This CDR3 has 13 residues. Written as DNA, the CDR3 is TGTGCCAGCAGTGCACAACAGTTCTATGGCTACACCTTC. This codes for CASSAQQFYGYTF.

On this clone itself: Being one base from a much bigger clone, this may be a read error. The chain is built from TRBV11-2 and TRBJ2-5; D remains unclear. With the DNA end fitting TRBJ2-7 better, the J assignment may be wrong. This CDR3 is built from 11 residues. The germline CDR1 and CDR2 sequences are SGHAT and FQNNGV. CDR3 amino acids: CASSPSYEQYF. Written as DNA, the CDR3 is TGTGCCAGCAGCCCCTCCTACGAGCAGTACTTC.

The V and J genes are TRBV5-6 and TRBJ1-1; TRBD1 is a possible D gene (5 bases). This CDR3 has 13 amino acids. Trimming cost V 7 bases and J 1 base, with 11 bases left between them. The V gene's germline CDR1 is SGHDT and CDR2 YYEEEE. CDR3 sequence (DNA): TGTGCCAGCGTACGGGACCGGAACACTGAAGCTTTCTTT. Translation: CASVRDRNTEAFF.

V and J are TRBV5-4 and TRBJ1-4; D is undetermined. Germline V gene lookup returns CDR1 SGHNT and CDR2 YYREEE (reference sequence). The CDR3 is 15 amino acids. Trimming removed 3 bases at V and 7 bases at J, with 16 bases between. The CDR3 DNA sequence: TGTGCCAGCAGCTCCCCCGGGGTGGTGGGTGAAAAACTGTTTTTT. It is translated as CASSSPGVVGEKLFF.

This chain links TRBV5-6 with TRBJ2-6; the match to TRBD1 covers 7 bases. The V gene's germline CDR1 is SGHDT and CDR2 YYEEEE. This CDR3 is 19 amino acids long. After removal of 4 bases from V and 0 bases from J, the junction contained 13 bases not matched to a gene. CDR3 in DNA: TGTGCCAGCAGCGAAGGACAGGAGTGGTACTCCTCTGGGGCCAACGTCCTGACTTTC. This encodes CASSEGQEWYSSGANVLTF.

This clone was observed once. The chain has TRBV21-1 and TRBJ1-1; the D segment call TRBD1 is taken from the table without a DNA check. TRBV21-1 has pseudogene status. The CDR3 loop spans 15 amino acids. The CDR3, as DNA: TGTGCCAGCAGCAGACTTTCGACAGCGAACACTGAAGCTTTCTTT. It translates to CASSRLSTANTEAFF.

V is TRBV28 and J is TRBJ2-7, with D maybe TRBD2 (6 bases). Germline V lookup: CDR1 MDHEN, CDR2 SYDVKM. The CDR3 length is 17 residues. Trimming removed 4 bases from V and 9 bases from J, with 28 bases in between. The CDR3 reads CASSSNRRDSKQRGQYF. Written as DNA, the CDR3 is TGTGCCAGCAGTTCGAACCGAAGGGACTCTAAGCAGAGGGGGCAGTACTTC. Combining the CDR3 with reference TRBV28 and TRBJ2-7 gives the whole variable domain DVKVTQSSRYLVKRTGEKVFLECVQDMDHENMFWYRQDPGLGLRLIYFSYDVKMKEKGDIPEGYSVSREKKERFSLILESASTNQTSMYLCASSSNRRDSKQRGQYFGPGTRLTVT.

This chain joins TRBV2 and TRBJ2-3; the D is unclear. The CDR3 is 15 residues long. The germline V gene has CDR1 SNHLY and CDR2 FYNNEI. V was pared by 4 bases and J by 2 bases, with 13 bases between. For the CDR3, the DNA is TGTGCCAGCAGTGGGACCCGCGCCCCCACAGATACGCAGTATTTT. Protein: CASSGTRAPTDTQYF.

The V gene is TRBV7-3, the J gene TRBJ1-2; no definite D call. This CDR3 has 13 amino acids. V was shortened by 0 bases and J by 6 bases, with 8 bases between the two germline ends. Germline CDR1 and CDR2: SGHTA and FQGTGA. The CDR3, as DNA: TGTGCCAGCAGCTTAACATACCTTGATGGCTACACCTTC. Its protein is CASSLTYLDGYTF. The full variable domain, with the rest looked up from reference TRBV7-3 and TRBJ1-2, is GAGVSQTPSNKVTEKGKYVELRCDPISGHTALYWYRQSLGQGPEFLIYFQGTGAADDSGLPNDRFFAVRPEGSVSTLKIQRTERGDSAVYLCASSLTYLDGYTFGSGTRLTVV.

Only one count was recorded for this clone. The genes are TRBV4-1 and TRBJ2-3, with a possible D match to TRBD1 (7 bases). Trimming cost V 4 bases and J 6 bases, with 14 bases left between them. The germline V gene has CDR1 MGHRA and CDR2 YSYEKL. The CDR3 runs to 14 residues. CDR3 region: CASSRTGAGDTQYF. The CDR3 bases are TGCGCCAGCAGCCGTACAGGGGCGGGGGATACGCAGTATTTT.

This clone was counted between two and nine times. This chain joins TRBV11-1 and TRBJ1-2; no reliable D call. The CDR3 consists of 16 residues. The V gene's germline CDR1 is SGHAT and CDR2 FQDESV (reference sequence). Trimming removed 5 bases at V and 8 bases at J, with 24 bases between. The CDR3 spells CASSPRLGGSPGGYTF. CDR3 bases: TGTGCCAGCAGCCCCCGGCTGGGCGGGTCCCCCGGGGGCTACACCTTC.

The rearrangement uses TRBV4-1 and TRBJ1-1; D remains unclear. This CDR3 contains 14 residues. V was clipped by 4 bases and J by 1 base, with 10 bases between them. Germline V lookup: CDR1 MGHRA, CDR2 YSYEKL. CDR3 coding DNA: TGCGCCAGCAGCCTTGGGAAGGGGAACACTGAAGCTTTCTTT. This gives the protein CASSLGKGNTEAFF.

This chain links TRBV15 with TRBJ2-2; D is unresolved. V lost 1 base to trimming and J lost 5 bases, with 11 bases between them. Germline V gene sequence: CDR1 LNHNV, CDR2 YYDKDF (reference sequence). The CDR3 has 15 amino acids. The CDR3 sequence is CATSRGSDQTGELFF. In DNA form, the CDR3 reads TGTGCCACCAGCAGAGGATCCGATCAAACCGGGGAGCTGTTTTTT.

This chain uses TRBV18 with TRBJ2-3; D is unresolved. The germline gives CDR1 KGHSH, CDR2 LQKENI. Trimming left V 2 bases short and J 0 bases short, with 3 bases between. The CDR3 is 13 residues long. The CDR3 sequence: CASSPDSTDTQYF. As DNA, the CDR3 is TGTGCCAGCTCACCAGACAGCACAGATACGCAGTATTTT.